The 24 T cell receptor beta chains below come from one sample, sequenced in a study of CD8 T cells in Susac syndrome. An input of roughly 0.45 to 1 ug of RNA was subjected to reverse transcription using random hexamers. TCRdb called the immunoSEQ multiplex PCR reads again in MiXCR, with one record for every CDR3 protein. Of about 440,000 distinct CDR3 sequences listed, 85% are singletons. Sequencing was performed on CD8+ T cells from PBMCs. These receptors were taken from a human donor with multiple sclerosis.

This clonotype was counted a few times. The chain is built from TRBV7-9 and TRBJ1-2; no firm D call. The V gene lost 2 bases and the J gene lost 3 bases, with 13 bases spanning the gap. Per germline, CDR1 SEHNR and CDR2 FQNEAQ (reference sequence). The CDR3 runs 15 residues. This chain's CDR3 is CASSLTLTDDYGYTF. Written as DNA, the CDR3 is TGTGCCAGCAGCTTAACTCTTACAGACGACTATGGCTACACCTTC.

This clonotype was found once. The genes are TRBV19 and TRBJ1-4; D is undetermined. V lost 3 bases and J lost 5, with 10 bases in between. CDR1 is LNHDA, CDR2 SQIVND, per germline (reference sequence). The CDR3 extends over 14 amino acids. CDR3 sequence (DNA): TGTGCCAGTAGTATCGACACCATAAATGAAAAACTGTTTTTT. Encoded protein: CASSIDTINEKLFF. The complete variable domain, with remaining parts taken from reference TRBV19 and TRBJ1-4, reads DGGITQSPKYLFRKEGQNVTLSCEQNLNHDAMYWYRQDPGQGLRLIYYSQIVNDFQKGDIAEGYSVSREKKESFPLTVTSAQKNPTAFYLCASSIDTINEKLFFGSGTQLSVL.

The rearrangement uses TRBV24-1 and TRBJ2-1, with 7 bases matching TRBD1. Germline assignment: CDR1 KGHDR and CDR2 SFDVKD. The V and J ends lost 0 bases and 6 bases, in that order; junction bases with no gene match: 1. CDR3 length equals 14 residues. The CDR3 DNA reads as TGTGCCACCAGTGATTTGGGGGACAGCAATGAGCAGTTCTTC. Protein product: CATSDLGDSNEQFF.

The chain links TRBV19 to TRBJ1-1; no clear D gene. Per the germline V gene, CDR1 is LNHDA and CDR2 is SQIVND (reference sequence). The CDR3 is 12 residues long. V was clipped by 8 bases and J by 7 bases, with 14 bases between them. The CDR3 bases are TGTGCCAGTGGCCGACGGACGGATGAAGCTTTCTTT. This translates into CASGRRTDEAFF.

The CDR3 reads CASSLVGGGAPGELFF. Written as DNA, the CDR3 is TGTGCCAGCAGCTTGGTCGGCGGGGGGGCCCCCGGGGAGCTGTTTTTT. The J gene is TRBJ2-2, the V gene TRBV5-4; 9 bases agree with TRBD2. The trim removed 0 bases at V and 6 bases at J, leaving 6 bases unmatched. The CDR3 spans 16 residues. CDR1 is SGHNT, CDR2 YYREEE, per germline (reference sequence).

DNA for the CDR3: TGTGCCAGCAGTGAGCACCGGGACACCTACAATGAGCAGTTCTTC. This codes for CASSEHRDTYNEQFF. The chain links TRBV6-4 to TRBJ2-1; a possible D gene is TRBD1 (6 bases). Germline V lookup: CDR1 MRHNA, CDR2 SNTAGT. V lost 3 bases and J 2 bases, leaving 11 bases between the germline ends. The CDR3 contains 15 residues.

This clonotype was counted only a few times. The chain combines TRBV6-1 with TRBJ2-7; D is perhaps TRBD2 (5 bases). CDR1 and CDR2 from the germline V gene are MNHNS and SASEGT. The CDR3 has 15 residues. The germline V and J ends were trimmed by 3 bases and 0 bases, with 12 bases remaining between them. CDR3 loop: CASSDEGLHSYEQYF. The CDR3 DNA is TGTGCCAGCAGTGATGAGGGTCTTCACTCCTACGAGCAGTACTTC.

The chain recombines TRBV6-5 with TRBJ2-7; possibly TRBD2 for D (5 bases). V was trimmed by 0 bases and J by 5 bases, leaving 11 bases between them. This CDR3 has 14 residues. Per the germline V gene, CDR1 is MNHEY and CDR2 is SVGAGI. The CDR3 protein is CASSYSDGVDEQYF. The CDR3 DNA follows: TGTGCCAGCAGTTACTCCGACGGGGTTGACGAGCAGTACTTC.

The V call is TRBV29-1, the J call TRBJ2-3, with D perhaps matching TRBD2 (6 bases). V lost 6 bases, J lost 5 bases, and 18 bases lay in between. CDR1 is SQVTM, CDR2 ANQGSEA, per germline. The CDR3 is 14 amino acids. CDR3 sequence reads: CSVPSPQGGDTQYF. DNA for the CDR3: TGCAGCGTCCCCTCCCCGCAGGGAGGAGATACGCAGTATTTT.

The CDR3 sequence is CASARGASTGELFF. The CDR3 DNA follows: TGTGCCAGCGCCAGAGGGGCGAGCACCGGGGAGCTGTTTTTT. The genes are TRBV27 and TRBJ2-2, with D perhaps matching TRBD1 or TRBD2 (5 bases each). V lost 8 bases and J lost 4, with 14 bases in between. Germline V CDR1 and CDR2: MNHEY, SMNVEV (reference sequence). CDR3 length equals 14 residues.

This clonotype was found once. The CDR3 sequence is CASSTAGADYNEQFF. In DNA form, the CDR3 reads TGTGCCAGTAGTACCGCGGGAGCGGACTACAATGAGCAGTTCTTC. This chain joins TRBV19 and TRBJ2-1, with 7 bases matching TRBD2. The CDR3 consists of 15 residues. V lost 4 bases to trimming and J lost 3 bases; unmatched junction nucleotides: 6. The germline V gene encodes CDR1 LNHDA and CDR2 SQIVND (reference sequence).

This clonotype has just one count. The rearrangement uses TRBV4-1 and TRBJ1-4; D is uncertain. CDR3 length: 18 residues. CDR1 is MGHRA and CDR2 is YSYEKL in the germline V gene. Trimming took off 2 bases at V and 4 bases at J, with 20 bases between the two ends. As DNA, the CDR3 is TGCGCCAGCAGCCAACCTACCCACGAGACCGAGCTTAATGAAAAACTGTTTTTT. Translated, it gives CASSQPTHETELNEKLFF.

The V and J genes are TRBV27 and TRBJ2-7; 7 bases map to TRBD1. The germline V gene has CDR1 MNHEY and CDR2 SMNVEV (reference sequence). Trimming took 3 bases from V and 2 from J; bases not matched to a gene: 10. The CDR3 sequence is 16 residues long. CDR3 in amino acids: CASSFELGTATYEQYF. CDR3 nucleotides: TGTGCCAGCAGTTTCGAACTCGGGACAGCCACCTACGAGCAGTACTTC.

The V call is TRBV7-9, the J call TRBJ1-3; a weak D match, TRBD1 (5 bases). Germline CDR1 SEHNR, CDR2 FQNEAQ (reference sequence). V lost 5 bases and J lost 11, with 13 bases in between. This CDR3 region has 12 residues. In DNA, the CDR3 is TGTGCCAGCAGCAGGGACCCCGTGGCCATATATTTT. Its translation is CASSRDPVAIYF.

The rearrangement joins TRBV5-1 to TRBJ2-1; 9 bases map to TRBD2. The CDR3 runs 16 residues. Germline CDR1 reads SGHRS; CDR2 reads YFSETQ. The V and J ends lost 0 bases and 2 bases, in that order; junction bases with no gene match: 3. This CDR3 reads CASSLDGGRAYNEQFF. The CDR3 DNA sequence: TGCGCCAGCAGCTTGGATGGCGGGAGGGCCTACAATGAGCAGTTCTTC.

The CDR3 DNA reads as TGCGCCAGCAGCCGGTACCGGGACAGGGGGTTTGGCGAGCAGTACTTC. It encodes CASSRYRDRGFGEQYF. The V call is TRBV4-1, the J call TRBJ2-7, with 11 bases lining up with TRBD1. Germline V gives CDR1 MGHRA, CDR2 YSYEKL. There are 16 residues in the CDR3. V was clipped by 4 bases and J by 6 bases; unmatched bases: 11.

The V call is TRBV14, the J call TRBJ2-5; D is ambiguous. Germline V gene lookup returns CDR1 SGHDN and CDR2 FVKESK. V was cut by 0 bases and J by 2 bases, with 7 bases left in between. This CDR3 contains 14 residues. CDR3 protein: CASSQETSQETQYF. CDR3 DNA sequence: TGTGCCAGCAGCCAAGAAACATCACAAGAGACCCAGTACTTC.

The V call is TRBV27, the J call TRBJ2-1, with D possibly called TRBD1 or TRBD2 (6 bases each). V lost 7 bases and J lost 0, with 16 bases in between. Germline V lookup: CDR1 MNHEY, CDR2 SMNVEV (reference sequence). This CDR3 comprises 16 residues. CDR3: CASTPIGGSSYNEQFF. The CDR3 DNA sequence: TGTGCCAGCACCCCAATAGGGGGGAGCTCCTACAATGAGCAGTTCTTC.

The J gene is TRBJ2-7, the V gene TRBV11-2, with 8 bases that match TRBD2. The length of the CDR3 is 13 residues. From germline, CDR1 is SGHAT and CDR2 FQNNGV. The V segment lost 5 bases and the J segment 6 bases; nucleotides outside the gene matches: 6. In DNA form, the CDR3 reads TGTGCCAGCAGCCTAGGGACTAGTAGCGAGCAGTACTTC. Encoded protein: CASSLGTSSEQYF.

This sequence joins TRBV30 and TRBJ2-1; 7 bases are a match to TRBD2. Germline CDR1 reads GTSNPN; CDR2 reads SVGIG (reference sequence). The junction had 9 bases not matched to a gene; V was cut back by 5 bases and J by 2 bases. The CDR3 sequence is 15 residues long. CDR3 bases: TGTGCCTGGGACGAAAGCGGGGTTCCCTACAATGAGCAGTTCTTC. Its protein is CAWDESGVPYNEQFF.

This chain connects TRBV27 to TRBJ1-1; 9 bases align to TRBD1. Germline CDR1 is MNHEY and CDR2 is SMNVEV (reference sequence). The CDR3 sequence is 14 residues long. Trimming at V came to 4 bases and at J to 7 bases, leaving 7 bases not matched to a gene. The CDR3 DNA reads TGTGCCAGCAGTTACGGGACAGGGTTCATTGAAGCTTTCTTT. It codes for CASSYGTGFIEAFF.

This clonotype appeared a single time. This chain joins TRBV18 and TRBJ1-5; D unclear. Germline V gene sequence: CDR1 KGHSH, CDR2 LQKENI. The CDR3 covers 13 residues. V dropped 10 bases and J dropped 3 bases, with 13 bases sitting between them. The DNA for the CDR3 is TGTGCCACCCAAGGTTCGGTCAATCAGCCCCAGCATTTT. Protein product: CATQGSVNQPQHF. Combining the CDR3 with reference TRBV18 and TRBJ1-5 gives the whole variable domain NAGVMQNPRHLVRRRGQEARLRCSPMKGHSHVYWYRQLPEEGLKFMVYLQKENIIDESGMPKERFSAEFPKEGPSILRIQQVVRGDSAAYFCATQGSVNQPQHFGDGTRLSIL.

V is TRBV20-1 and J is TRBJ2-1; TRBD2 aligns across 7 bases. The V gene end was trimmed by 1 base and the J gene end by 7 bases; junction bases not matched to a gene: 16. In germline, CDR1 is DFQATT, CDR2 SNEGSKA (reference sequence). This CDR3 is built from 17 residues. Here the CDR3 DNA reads TGCAGTGCTAGAGGCAATCAAAGGCGGGAGTACCAGAATGAGCAGTTCTTC. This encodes CSARGNQRREYQNEQFF.

CDR3 bases: TGTGCCAGCAGTTACAACCCAGGATTCCCAGGGTTCCCTAACAATCAGCCCCAGCATTTT. This encodes CASSYNPGFPGFPNNQPQHF. The V call is TRBV6-2 or TRBV6-3, the J call TRBJ1-5, with D perhaps matching TRBD1 (5 bases). The V gene's germline CDR1 is MNHEY and CDR2 SVGEGT. This CDR3 is built from 20 residues. Deletions cut 2 bases from V and 3 bases from J, with 26 bases between.